The source of this T cell receptor beta chain is a study of CD8 T cells in Susac syndrome. V shed 0 bases and J 8 bases; nucleotides not matched to a gene: 12. The CDR3 totals 17 residues. Germline CDR1 and CDR2: LNHNV and YYDKDF (reference sequence). Random hexamers were used to reverse transcribe an amount of 0.5 to 1 ug RNA. The amplification used immunoSEQ multiplex PCR on TCR beta CDR3; it spanned 54 Vbeta and 13 Jbeta. TCRdb processed the immunoSEQ multiplex PCR reads anew with MiXCR; each CDR3 protein has one entry. Of 180,000 or so distinct CDR3 sequences listed, approximately 96% were seen once; the top ten hold 0.093%. CD8+ and CD4+ T cells from blood underwent TCR beta sequencing, which was carried out in a high-throughput format. Each multiple sclerosis control was a treatment-naive patient with relapsing-remitting disease that was either stable or active. The CD8+ and CD4+ T cells were isolated magnetically using a negative isolation approach, whereas the TEMRA cells were enriched by FACS.

The clonotype originates from a human donor with multiple sclerosis. Sequencing was carried out using CD4+ T cells from PBMCs. The V and J genes are TRBV15 and TRBJ2-1, with 8 positions matching TRBD2. In DNA form, the CDR3 reads TGTGCCACCAGCAGAGATTCGGGGGGGCCGAGGAGTGATGAGCAGTTCTTC. Translation gives CATSRDSGGPRSDEQFF. Full variable domain (rest looked up from reference TRBV15 and TRBJ2-1): DAMVIQNPRYQVTQFGKPVTLSCSQTLNHNVMYWYQQKSSQAPKLLFHYYDKDFNNEADTPDNFQSRRPNTSFCFLDIRSPGLGDTAMYLCATSRDSGGPRSDEQFFGPGTRLTVL.